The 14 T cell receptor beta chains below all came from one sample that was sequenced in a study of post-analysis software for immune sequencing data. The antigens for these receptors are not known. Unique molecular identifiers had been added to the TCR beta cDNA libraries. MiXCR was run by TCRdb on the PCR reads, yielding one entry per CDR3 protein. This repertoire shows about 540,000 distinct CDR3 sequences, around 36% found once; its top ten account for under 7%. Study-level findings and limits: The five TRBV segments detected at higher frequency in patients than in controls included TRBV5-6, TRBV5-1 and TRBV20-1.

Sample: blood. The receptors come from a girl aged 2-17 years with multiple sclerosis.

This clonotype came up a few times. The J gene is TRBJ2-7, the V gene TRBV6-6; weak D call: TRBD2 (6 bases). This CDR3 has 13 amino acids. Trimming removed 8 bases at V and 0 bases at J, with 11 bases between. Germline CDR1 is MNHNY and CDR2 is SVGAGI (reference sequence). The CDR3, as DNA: TGTGCCAGCTGCGGGACGGGCTCCTACGAGCAGTACTTC. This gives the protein CASCGTGSYEQYF.

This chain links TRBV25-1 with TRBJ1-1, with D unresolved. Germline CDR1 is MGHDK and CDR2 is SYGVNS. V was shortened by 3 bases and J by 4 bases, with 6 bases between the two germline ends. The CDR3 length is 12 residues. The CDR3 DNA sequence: TGTGCCAGCAGTGAGTCCGGCACTGAAGCTTTCTTT. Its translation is CASSESGTEAFF. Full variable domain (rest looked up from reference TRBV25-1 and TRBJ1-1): EADIYQTPRYLVIGTGKKITLECSQTMGHDKMYWYQQDPGMELHLIHYSYGVNSTEKGDLSSESTVSRIRTEHFPLTLESARPSHTSQYLCASSESGTEAFFGQGTRLTVV.

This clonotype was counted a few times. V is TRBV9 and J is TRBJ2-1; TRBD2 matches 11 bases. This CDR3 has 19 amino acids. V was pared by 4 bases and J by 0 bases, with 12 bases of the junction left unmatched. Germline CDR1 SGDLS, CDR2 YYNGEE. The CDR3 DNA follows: TGTGCCAGCAGCCCAACTCTAGCGGGGGGAATTTTCTCCTACAATGAGCAGTTCTTC. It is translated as CASSPTLAGGIFSYNEQFF.

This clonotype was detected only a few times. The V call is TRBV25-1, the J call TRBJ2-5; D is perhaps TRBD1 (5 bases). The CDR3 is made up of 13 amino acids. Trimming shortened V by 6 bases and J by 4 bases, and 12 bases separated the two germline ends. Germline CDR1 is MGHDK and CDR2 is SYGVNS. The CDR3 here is CASSSGSVETQYF. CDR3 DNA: TGTGCCAGCAGCTCAGGGTCAGTAGAGACCCAGTACTTC.

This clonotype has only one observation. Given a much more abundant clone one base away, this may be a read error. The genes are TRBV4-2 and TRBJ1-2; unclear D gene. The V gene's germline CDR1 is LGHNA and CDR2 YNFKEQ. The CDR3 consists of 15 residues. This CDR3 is CASSQDGPANYGYAF. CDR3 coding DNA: TGTGCCAGCAGCCAAGATGGGCCCGCTAACTATGGCTACGCCTTC.

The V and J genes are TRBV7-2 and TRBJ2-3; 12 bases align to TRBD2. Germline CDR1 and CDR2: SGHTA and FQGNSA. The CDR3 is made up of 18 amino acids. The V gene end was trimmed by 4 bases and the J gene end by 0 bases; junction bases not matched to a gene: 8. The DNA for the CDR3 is TGTGCCAGCAGCTCCCCCCGGACTAGCGGGATGAGCACAGATACGCAGTATTTT. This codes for CASSSPRTSGMSTDTQYF.

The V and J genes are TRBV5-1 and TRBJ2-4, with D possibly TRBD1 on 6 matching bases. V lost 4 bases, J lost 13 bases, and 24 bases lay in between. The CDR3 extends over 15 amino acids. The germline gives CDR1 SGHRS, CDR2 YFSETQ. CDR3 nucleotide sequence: TGCGCCAGCAGCCAAGACAGGAACCTCTACAATGAGCAGTACTTC. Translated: CASSQDRNLYNEQYF.

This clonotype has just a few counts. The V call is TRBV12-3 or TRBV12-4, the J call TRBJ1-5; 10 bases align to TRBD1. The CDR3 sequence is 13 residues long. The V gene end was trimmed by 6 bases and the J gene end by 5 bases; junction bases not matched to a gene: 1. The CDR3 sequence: CASRGTGDQPQHF. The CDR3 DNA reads TGTGCCAGCAGGGGGACAGGGGATCAGCCCCAGCATTTT.

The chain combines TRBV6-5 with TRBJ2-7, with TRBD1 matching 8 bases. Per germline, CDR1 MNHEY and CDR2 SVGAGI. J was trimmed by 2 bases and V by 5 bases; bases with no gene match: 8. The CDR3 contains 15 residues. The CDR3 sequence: CASSIGTGETYEQYF. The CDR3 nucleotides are TGTGCCAGCAGTATCGGGACAGGTGAAACCTACGAGCAGTACTTC.

The CDR3 coding sequence is TGTGCCAGCAGTCAGGAGGAGACTGAAGCTTTCTTT. Translating gives CASSQEETEAFF. V and J are TRBV12-3 or TRBV12-4 and TRBJ1-1; no clear D. V was shortened by 5 bases and J by 5 bases, with 9 bases between the two germline ends. The length of the CDR3 is 12 residues.

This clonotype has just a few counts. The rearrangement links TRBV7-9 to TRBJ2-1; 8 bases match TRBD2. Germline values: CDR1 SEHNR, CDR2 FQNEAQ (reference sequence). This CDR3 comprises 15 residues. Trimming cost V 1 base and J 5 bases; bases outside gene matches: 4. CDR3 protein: CASSLGLARNNEQFF. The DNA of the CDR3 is TGTGCCAGCAGCTTAGGACTAGCGAGAAACAATGAGCAGTTCTTC.

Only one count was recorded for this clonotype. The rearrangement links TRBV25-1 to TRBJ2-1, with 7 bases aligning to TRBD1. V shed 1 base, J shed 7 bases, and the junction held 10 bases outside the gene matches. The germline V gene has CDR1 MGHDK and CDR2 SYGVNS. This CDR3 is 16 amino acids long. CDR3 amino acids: CASSESHSRGQNEQFF. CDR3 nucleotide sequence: TGTGCCAGCAGTGAATCGCATTCGAGGGGGCAGAATGAGCAGTTCTTC.

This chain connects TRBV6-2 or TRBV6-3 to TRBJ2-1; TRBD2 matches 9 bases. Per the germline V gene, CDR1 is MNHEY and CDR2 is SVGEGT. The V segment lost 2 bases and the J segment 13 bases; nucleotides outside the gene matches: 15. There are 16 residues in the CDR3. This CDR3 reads CASSYRLAGIKETQFF. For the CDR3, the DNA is TGTGCCAGCAGTTACAGGCTAGCGGGGATAAAAGAGACCCAGTTCTTC.

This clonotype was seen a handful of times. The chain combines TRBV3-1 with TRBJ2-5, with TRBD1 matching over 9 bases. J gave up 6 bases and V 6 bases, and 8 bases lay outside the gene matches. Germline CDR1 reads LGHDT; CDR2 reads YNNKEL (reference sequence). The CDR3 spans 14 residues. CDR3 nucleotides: TGTGCCAGCAGACCCCCGGACAGGGGAAAGACCCAGTACTTC. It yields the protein CASRPPDRGKTQYF.